This T cell receptor (beta chain) was sequenced during a study of PD-L1 blockade in urothelial cancer. Some clones are missing from TCRdb's copy, which holds only in-frame ones; the method was immunoSEQ multiplex PCR. Of 25,000 to 30,000 clones listed, around four fifths are singletons. Indicated time point: peripheral blood 6 weeks after treatment start. The germline V gene has CDR1 SNHLY and CDR2 FYNNEI. The CDR3 loop spans 15 amino acids. Trimming took off 4 bases at V and 6 bases at J, with 16 bases between the two ends. The specimen was PBMCs, collected around atezolizumab (anti-PD-L1) treatment. The receptor was isolated from a man aged 70 or older with urothelial cancer. The V call is TRBV2, the J call TRBJ1-5, with D perhaps TRBD1 (6 bases). The CDR3: CASSAQGPRSQPQHF. The DNA for the CDR3 is TGTGCCAGCAGTGCGCAGGGGCCGCGAAGTCAGCCCCAGCATTTT.